These T cell receptor beta chains were read from a single sample in a study of OX40 agonist ivuxolimab in advanced cancers. Generated by immunoSEQ multiplex PCR, the TCRdb table keeps only in-frame clones and is missing some. The profile covers approximately 91,000 clones, with about nine tenths appearing a single time and about 0.33% taken by the ten largest. The sequences come from CD4+ or CD8+ T cells sorted from blood, collected in a trial of the OX40 agonist ivuxolimab. These receptors were taken from an adult with an advanced solid tumor such as melanoma, head and neck, liver or kidney cancer. Both conserved end residues are part of each CDR3. Each record gives: CDR3 length, D gene, J gene, V gene, clone size, CDR3 DNA, CDR3 protein. D genes are given only for firm matches. Not every row has a clone size; where given, it reads once, few, many or a size class.

cdr3_length: 10; d_call: NA; j_call: TRBJ1-2; v_call: TRBV30; clone_size: NA; cdr3_nt: TGTGCCTGGGGTCGGCTTGGCTACACCTTC; cdr3_aa: CAWGRLGYTF
cdr3_length: 15; d_call: NA; j_call: TRBJ2-2; v_call: TRBV14; clone_size: NA; cdr3_nt: TGTGCCAGCAGCCCGAGACTAGGTTACACCGGGGAGCTGTTTTTT; cdr3_aa: CASSPRLGYTGELFF
cdr3_length: 16; d_call: NA; j_call: TRBJ2-4; v_call: TRBV5-8; clone_size: NA; cdr3_nt: TGTGCCAGCAGCTTGCGTTTGACAGCGGCCAAAAACATTCAGTACTTC; cdr3_aa: CASSLRLTAAKNIQYF
cdr3_length: 15; d_call: NA; j_call: TRBJ2-2; v_call: TRBV5-1; clone_size: NA; cdr3_nt: TGCGCCAGCAGCCTGAGGACGGAAAGGTCCGGGGAGCTGTTTTTT; cdr3_aa: CASSLRTERSGELFF
cdr3_length: 12; d_call: NA; j_call: TRBJ1-2; v_call: TRBV19; clone_size: NA; cdr3_nt: TGTGCCAGTAGTACGGGGGAGCTTGGCTACACCTTC; cdr3_aa: CASSTGELGYTF
cdr3_length: 16; d_call: NA; j_call: TRBJ2-1; v_call: TRBV28; clone_size: NA; cdr3_nt: TGTGCCAGCAGTTTCAAACCGGAGGTATGGGGTAATGAGCAGTTCTTC; cdr3_aa: CASSFKPEVWGNEQFF
cdr3_length: 15; d_call: TRBD1; j_call: TRBJ2-2; v_call: TRBV7-2; clone_size: NA; cdr3_nt: TGTGCCAGCAGCTCGACAGGGAGTAACACCGGGGAGCTGTTTTTT; cdr3_aa: CASSSTGSNTGELFF
cdr3_length: 13; d_call: NA; j_call: TRBJ2-1; v_call: TRBV5-8; clone_size: NA; cdr3_nt: TGTGCCAGCAGCCTCTCCACTATCGGAGTACTGTTCTTC; cdr3_aa: CASSLSTIGVLFF
cdr3_length: 14; d_call: TRBD1; j_call: TRBJ1-1; v_call: TRBV6-5; clone_size: NA; cdr3_nt: TGTGCCAGCAGTTCCCGAAGACAGGGCGGCGTAGCTTTCTTT; cdr3_aa: CASSSRRQGGVAFF
cdr3_length: 17; d_call: TRBD2; j_call: TRBJ2-3; v_call: TRBV11-2; clone_size: NA; cdr3_nt: TGTGCCAGCAGCTTAGCTCGGCTAGCGGGGGCCAAGAGTACGCAGTATTTT; cdr3_aa: CASSLARLAGAKSTQYF
cdr3_length: 10; d_call: NA; j_call: TRBJ1-2; v_call: TRBV7-2; clone_size: NA; cdr3_nt: TGTGCCTCGGCATTATATGGCTACACCTTC; cdr3_aa: CASALYGYTF
cdr3_length: 14; d_call: TRBD1; j_call: TRBJ2-7; v_call: TRBV27; clone_size: NA; cdr3_nt: TGTGCCAGCAGTCCTTCGACAGGGCCCTACGAGCAGTACTTC; cdr3_aa: CASSPSTGPYEQYF
cdr3_length: 13; d_call: NA; j_call: TRBJ1-4; v_call: TRBV29-1; clone_size: once; cdr3_nt: TGCAGCGTTGAATCGGGGCCTAATGAAAAACTGTTTTTT; cdr3_aa: CSVESGPNEKLFF
cdr3_length: 13; d_call: TRBD1; j_call: TRBJ1-1; v_call: TRBV7-6; clone_size: NA; cdr3_nt: TGTGCCAGCAGCCTCAGGGGGCCAACTGAAGCTTTCTTT; cdr3_aa: CASSLRGPTEAFF
cdr3_length: 16; d_call: NA; j_call: TRBJ1-4; v_call: TRBV9; clone_size: NA; cdr3_nt: TGTGCCAGCAGCCTCCCAGAAGGAGTAGGGGGTGAAAAACTGTTTTTT; cdr3_aa: CASSLPEGVGGEKLFF
cdr3_length: 13; d_call: NA; j_call: TRBJ1-6; v_call: TRBV14; clone_size: once; cdr3_nt: TGTGCCAGCGGCTTCTACCCTACCTCACCCCTCCACTTT; cdr3_aa: CASGFYPTSPLHF
cdr3_length: 15; d_call: NA; j_call: TRBJ2-5; v_call: TRBV7-8; clone_size: NA; cdr3_nt: TGTGCCAGCAGCTTAGAAGGACAGCTAAAGGAGACCCAGTACTTC; cdr3_aa: CASSLEGQLKETQYF
cdr3_length: 12; d_call: NA; j_call: TRBJ2-7; v_call: TRBV18; clone_size: NA; cdr3_nt: TGTGCCAGCTCACCAGTCCGGGACGAGCAGTACTTC; cdr3_aa: CASSPVRDEQYF
cdr3_length: 15; d_call: TRBD1; j_call: TRBJ1-3; v_call: TRBV7-9; clone_size: NA; cdr3_nt: TGTGCCAGCAGCACAGGGGGCAGAACTGGAAACACCATATATTTT; cdr3_aa: CASSTGGRTGNTIYF
cdr3_length: 16; d_call: NA; j_call: TRBJ1-2; v_call: TRBV5-4; clone_size: NA; cdr3_nt: TGTGCCAGCAGCTTGTTGGGCGGGACCTCCCAGGACGGCTACACCTTC; cdr3_aa: CASSLLGGTSQDGYTF